The 4 T cell receptor beta chains given below trace back to one sample, sequenced in a study of a mutant IDH1 vaccine in newly diagnosed glioma. The time point denotes: week 11, during vaccination. Vaccine doses each comprised 300 ug of mutant IDH1 20-mer peptide, with topical imiquimod. These receptors lack a known antigen. TCRdb's copy holds only in-frame clones and misses some; the assay was immunoSEQ multiplex PCR. The sample carries around 57,000 clones, about 89% recorded once. Source: PBMCs, taken from a glioma patient whose treatment included an IDH1 peptide vaccine. Source of these receptors: a man between 35 and 55 years old with glioma.

The chain has TRBV18 and TRBJ1-1; 7 bases are a match to TRBD1. Looked up from germline, CDR1 is KGHSH and CDR2 is LQKENI. J lost 3 bases, V lost 2 bases, and 3 bases had no gene match. The CDR3 loop spans 14 amino acids. The CDR3 is CASSPRDRYTEAFF. The CDR3 DNA reads as TGTGCCAGCTCACCAAGGGACAGATACACTGAAGCTTTCTTT.

This chain joins TRBV11-1 and TRBJ2-1, with 8 bases lining up with TRBD2. Trimming took 2 bases from V and 4 from J; bases not matched to a gene: 7. Germline assignment: CDR1 SGHAT and CDR2 FQDESV (reference sequence). The CDR3 runs to 16 residues. CDR3 nucleotide sequence: TGTGCCAGCAGCTTATCCGGACTAGCCTTTTACAATGAGCAGTTCTTC. Translated, it gives CASSLSGLAFYNEQFF.

This chain connects TRBV19 to TRBJ2-2; maybe TRBD2 (5 bases). The germline V and J ends were trimmed by 5 bases and 5 bases, with 21 bases remaining between them. The CDR3 contains 17 residues. Germline CDR1 is LNHDA and CDR2 is SQIVND (reference sequence). CDR3 region: CASSPSLLATGTGELFF. CDR3 sequence (DNA): TGTGCCAGTAGTCCGTCGCTGTTGGCCACGGGAACCGGGGAGCTGTTTTTT. The full variable domain, rest sourced from reference TRBV19 and TRBJ2-2, is DGGITQSPKYLFRKEGQNVTLSCEQNLNHDAMYWYRQDPGQGLRLIYYSQIVNDFQKGDIAEGYSVSREKKESFPLTVTSAQKNPTAFYLCASSPSLLATGTGELFFGEGSRLTVL.

The chain has TRBV6-1 and TRBJ2-7, with TRBD1 identical over 11 bases. The CDR3 runs to 14 residues. Losses at the gene ends were 6 bases for V and 7 bases for J; bases not matched to a gene: 8. CDR1 is MNHNS, CDR2 SASEGT, per germline. The CDR3 reads CASRRTGGSGEQYV. CDR3 DNA: TGTGCCAGCAGGAGGACAGGGGGCTCAGGAGAGCAGTACGTC.